This T cell receptor beta chain comes out of a study of human T cells and chemical hapten exposure (dated by TCRdb to about 2021). A note on the overall study: For sensitization, 2% DPC in acetone was applied to a 2 cm by 2 cm area of upper inner arm skin. In alopecia patients, the study followed how the peripheral blood TCR repertoire changed in vivo over primary and secondary sensitization to diphenylcyclopropenone (DPC), a hapten. Patch tests used Finn chambers with 0.01% DPC on the upper back, scored after 6 days by International Contact Dermatitis Research Group standards. Libraries were combined into a pool for sequencing, and differences in TCR yield between samples came mainly from small differences in library volumes within the pool. Patients additionally received weekly therapeutic DPC doses to the scalp throughout the approximately 25-week study period. The patient cohort, mostly female, included alopecia areata with under or over 50% scalp involvement, alopecia totalis and alopecia universalis. Blood was sampled from patients pre-sensitization (week 0) and at 2, 6 and about 24 weeks after DPC sensitization. Twenty-nine alopecia patients provided blood for TCR sequencing at one to four time points (pre-sensitization, 2, 6 and 24 weeks). What the study reported, not specific to this receptor: Patch test score correlated positively with the number of PT1 expanded TCRs, reaching significance at thresholds 8, 16 and 32 but not at 4. Significantly more large CDR3 similarity clusters were formed by expanded TCRs than by pre-sensitization or healthy control sets, consistent with antigen-driven responses. The number of TCRs above 1 in 1000 frequency did not change with DPC sensitization; there was no evidence of global repertoire structure alterations. Because all patients had alopecia, a presumed autoimmune disease, the immune response of the patients might differ from that of healthy individuals. After repeated subsampling, changes were observed in the strength of the expansion versus patch-test correlation and in the threshold at which the correlation became significant.

Sequences MNHEY (CDR1) and SVGEGT (CDR2) are obtained from the germline V gene. The CDR3 starts with the cysteine, ends with the phenylalanine, and has 12 residues. The DNA shown is the 36-base CDR3, in frame from base 1. The V and J ends are trimmed by 5 bases and 9 bases, leaving 12 bases between them. This specimen's time point label, interpreted: patch test 1, 2 weeks after DPC sensitization. The treatment or condition label, read with the paper, signifies: therapeutic diphenylcyclopropenone sensitization with weekly scalp DPC. At every patch-test visit, the blood draw took place before the patch test was put on. Patients were eligible if aged 18 to 70, diagnosed with alopecia and judged suitable for DPC therapy, and pregnant patients were excluded. Total RNA was isolated from unfractionated whole blood collected in Tempus Blood RNA tubes. The library was made by RACE. The sequencer was a NextSeq 500. During library preparation, unique molecular identifiers were attached to individual cDNA molecules so that TCRs could be counted quantitatively and reproducibly. For every blood RNA sample, sequencing covered both the TCR alpha and TCR beta chains. The authors processed their data as follows. A median of roughly 98,000 TCRs per sample was observed, with a range of roughly 20,000 to 750,000. V, J and CDR3 annotation of the TCR reads was carried out using the Decombinator software suite. To make PS versus PT1 abundance plots, every sample was subsampled to the same number of TCRs (28,000). Expanded TCRs were defined as absent before sensitization and observed at least eight times at the 2-week time point. TCRdb applied fastp at Q25 and MiXCR to the public reads, then kept only in-frame beta chains. For every CDR3 protein sequence, its rows merge into one entry that carries the most common genes and DNA. The V and J calls and clone size are TCRdb's, not the authors'. The sample table lists some 350,000 distinct CDR3 sequences, around 6.9% of them with a count of one. The ten largest clones take up approximately 8% of the sample.

This clonotype was counted between two and nine times. Its antigen is still unknown. Per-nucleotide qualities are absent, and no much larger clonotype sits a single base away. The source material was whole blood, sampled in connection with sensitization to the hapten diphenylcyclopropenone (DPC). The rearrangement joined TRBV6-2 or TRBV6-3 to TRBJ2-3; the D element could tentatively be TRBD1 or TRBD2, as 5 bases agree for each. The sequence came from a woman younger than 30 with alopecia areata. Some clones in this sample may be carry-over from other donors' samples. The CDR3 reads CASSKQERTQYF. The nucleotides are TGTGCCAGCAGTAAACAGGAGCGGACGCAGTATTTT.